Below are 10 T cell receptor beta chains sequenced from a single sample in a study of blood T cell repertoires in COVID-19 (dated by TCRdb to 2018 to 2020). Library method: the immunoSEQ multiplex PCR assay. TCRdb re-hosts the immuneACCESS table, in-frame sequences only. Its copies lack some clones; in the studies checked, an unresolved V gene accounts for under half of them, and the cause for the rest is not known. In this sample the table shows about 250,000 clones, about 84% of which occur a single time. Of the sample, 5.5% to 6.5% falls within the top ten clones. Specimen: peripheral blood. The receptors here all came from an elderly woman with COVID-19, enrolled during active disease.

The chain links TRBV5-1 to TRBJ2-1, with 8 positions matching TRBD1. V dropped 0 bases and J dropped 10; count of bases not matched to a gene: 9. Germline V gene data show CDR1 as SGHRS and CDR2 as YFSETQ. The CDR3 consists of 15 residues. CDR3 coding DNA: TGCGCCAGCAGCTTGGCCGCCAGGGGGCGCGTGGAGCAGTTCTTC. This encodes CASSLAARGRVEQFF.

The chain has TRBV15 and TRBJ1-2; maybe TRBD1 (6 bases). Germline V lookup: CDR1 LNHNV, CDR2 YYDKDF (reference sequence). V was pared by 3 bases and J by 4 bases, with 15 bases between. The length of the CDR3 is 15 residues. Here the CDR3 reads CATSRDRVAAYGYTF. Here the CDR3 DNA reads TGTGCCACCAGCAGGGACAGAGTCGCGGCCTATGGCTACACCTTC.

The chain carries TRBV18 and TRBJ1-5; D unresolved. The germline CDR1 and CDR2 sequences are KGHSH and LQKENI. The CDR3 sequence is 13 residues long. Deletions cut 2 bases from V and 4 bases from J, with 6 bases between. The CDR3 DNA sequence: TGTGCCAGCTCACCATCCCTTAATCAGCCCCAGCATTTT. This translates into CASSPSLNQPQHF.

The CDR3 nucleotides are TGCGCCAGCAGCCAAGATAGGCAGGGGGCAAACTATGGCTACACCTTC. Encoded protein: CASSQDRQGANYGYTF. The V and J genes are TRBV4-3 and TRBJ1-2, with 8 nucleotides matching TRBD1. With V trimmed by 0 bases and J by 2 bases, 5 bases remained unmatched. The CDR3 loop spans 16 amino acids. Germline lookup yields CDR1 LGHNA and CDR2 YSLEER.

This sequence joins TRBV30 and TRBJ2-1; a possible D gene is TRBD2 (6 bases). This CDR3 has 12 amino acids. Trimming stripped 1 base from V and 9 bases from J, with 10 bases between. CDR1 GTSNPN and CDR2 SVGIG come from the germline V gene (reference sequence). In DNA, the CDR3 is TGTGCCTGGAGTGAGGGGCGGGGTGAGCAGTTCTTC. It encodes CAWSEGRGEQFF.

The rearrangement joins TRBV7-3 to TRBJ1-1, with TRBD1 as a possible D gene (5 bases). V shed 3 bases and J shed 6 bases, with 14 bases lying between them. The CDR3 consists of 14 residues. Germline lookup yields CDR1 SGHTA and CDR2 FQGTGA. In nucleotides, the CDR3 is TGTGCCAGCAGCTTCGGCACCCCGGGGGCTGAAGCTTTCTTT. Translating it yields CASSFGTPGAEAFF.

V gene TRBV12-3 or TRBV12-4 combines with J gene TRBJ1-5; the D is unclear. This CDR3 spans 13 amino acids. The V end was cut by 1 base, the J end by 6 bases, with 7 bases between. The CDR3 DNA reads as TGTGCCAGCAGTTTAGTCGAGGGTCAGCCCCAGCATTTT. This sequence encodes CASSLVEGQPQHF.

The CDR3 spells CASATGDREAFF. The CDR3 DNA is TGTGCCAGCGCTACGGGGGATCGGGAAGCTTTCTTT. This chain links TRBV11-1 with TRBJ1-1; weak D call: TRBD1 (5 bases). Germline loops: CDR1 SGHAT, CDR2 FQDESV (reference sequence). The CDR3 is 12 residues long. Between the trimmed V and J ends, which lost 8 bases and 8 bases, there was a span of 15 bases.

The CDR3 sequence: CASTSLGGATNEKLFF. CDR3 nucleotides: TGTGCCAGTACCTCATTAGGGGGTGCAACTAATGAAAAACTGTTTTTT. This chain links TRBV19 with TRBJ1-4; D is possibly TRBD1 (6 bases). The CDR3 has 16 residues. CDR1 and CDR2 from the germline V gene are LNHDA and SQIVND (reference sequence). With 7 bases removed from V and 0 bases from J, the gap between germline ends came to 15 bases.

This rearrangement joins TRBV6-5 to TRBJ1-4; D ambiguous. V was clipped by 0 bases and J by 0 bases, with 8 bases between them. Germline lookup yields CDR1 MNHEY and CDR2 SVGAGI. The length of the CDR3 is 16 residues. Written as DNA, the CDR3 is TGTGCCAGCAGTTACTCCTCAGGCGCAACTAATGAAAAACTGTTTTTT. The encoded protein is CASSYSSGATNEKLFF.